The 5 T cell receptor beta chains below all came from one sample that was sequenced in a study of blood T cell repertoires in COVID-19. Data came from immunoSEQ multiplex PCR; TCRdb stores just in-frame clones and leaves some out. This table holds 230,000 or so clones, about 90% found once. Input material: peripheral blood. All receptors derive from a man aged 35 to 55 with active or convalescent COVID-19.

The rearrangement joins TRBV30 to TRBJ2-5, with 7 positions matching TRBD2. Unmatched junction bases numbered 4, after V lost 2 bases and J lost 4 bases. CDR1 GTSNPN and CDR2 SVGIG come from the germline V gene (reference sequence). The CDR3 contains 13 residues. CDR3 residues: CAWSRRERETQYF. The CDR3 DNA reads TGTGCCTGGAGTCGGCGGGAGCGAGAGACCCAGTACTTC.

The rearrangement joins TRBV7-8 to TRBJ1-4; D not resolved. Germline V lookup: CDR1 SGHVS, CDR2 FQNEAQ. V was trimmed by 5 bases and J by 0 bases, leaving 28 bases between them. The CDR3 has 21 residues. CDR3 sequence (DNA): TGTGCCAGCAGCCATAGCGGTTTCGCAGCTTCGGCCTTTGCAACTAATGAAAAACTGTTTTTT. Translation: CASSHSGFAASAFATNEKLFF.

The J gene is TRBJ2-3, the V gene TRBV29-1; TRBD2 agrees at 7 bases. Germline V gives CDR1 SQVTM, CDR2 ANQGSEA. J was trimmed by 0 bases and V by 6 bases; bases with no gene match: 6. There are 14 residues in the CDR3. The CDR3, as DNA: TGCAGCGTAGCCATGGGGGGGAGCACAGATACGCAGTATTTT. Translating it yields CSVAMGGSTDTQYF.

The chain carries TRBV10-2 and TRBJ1-3; D remains ambiguous. The CDR3 length is 11 residues. Germline V lookup: CDR1 WSHSY, CDR2 SAAADI. V lost 8 bases and J 2 bases, leaving 4 bases between the germline ends. CDR3 sequence: CASVTGNTIYF. For the CDR3, the DNA is TGCGCCAGCGTTACTGGAAACACCATATATTTT.

The chain recombines TRBV5-4 with TRBJ1-2; unclear D gene. With 0 bases removed from V and 7 bases from J, the gap between germline ends came to 19 bases. There are 16 residues in the CDR3. Germline V lookup: CDR1 SGHNT, CDR2 YYREEE (reference sequence). The CDR3 nucleotides are TGTGCCAGCAGCTTGGCCCCCCCGGACCGGCGGGGTGGCTACACCTTC. Protein product: CASSLAPPDRRGGYTF.